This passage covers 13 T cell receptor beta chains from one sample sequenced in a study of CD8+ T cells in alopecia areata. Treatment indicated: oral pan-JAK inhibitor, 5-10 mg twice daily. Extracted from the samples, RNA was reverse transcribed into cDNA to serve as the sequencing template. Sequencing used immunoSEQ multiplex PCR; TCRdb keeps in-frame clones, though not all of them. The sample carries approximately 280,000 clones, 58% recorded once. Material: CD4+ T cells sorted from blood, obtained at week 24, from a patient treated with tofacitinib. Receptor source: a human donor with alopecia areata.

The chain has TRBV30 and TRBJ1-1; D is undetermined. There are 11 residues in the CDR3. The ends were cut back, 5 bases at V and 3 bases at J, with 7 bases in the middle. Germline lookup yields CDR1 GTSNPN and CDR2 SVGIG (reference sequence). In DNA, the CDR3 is TGTGCCTGGGGTCTTGACACTGAAGCTTTCTTT. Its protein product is CAWGLDTEAFF.

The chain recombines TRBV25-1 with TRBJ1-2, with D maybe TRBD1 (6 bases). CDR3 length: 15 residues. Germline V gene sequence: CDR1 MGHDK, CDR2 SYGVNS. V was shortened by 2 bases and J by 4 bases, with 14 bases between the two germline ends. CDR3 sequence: CASSELVGQSYGYTF. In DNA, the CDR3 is TGTGCCAGCAGTGAACTTGTCGGACAGAGCTATGGCTACACCTTC.

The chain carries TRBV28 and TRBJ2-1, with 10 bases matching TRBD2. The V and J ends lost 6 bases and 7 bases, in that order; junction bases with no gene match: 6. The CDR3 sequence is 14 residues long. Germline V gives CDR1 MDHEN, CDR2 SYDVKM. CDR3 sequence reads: CASSYGLAENEQFF. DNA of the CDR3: TGTGCCAGCAGCTACGGACTAGCGGAGAATGAGCAGTTCTTC.

The CDR3 DNA follows: TGTGCCAGTAGTAGTACAGGGGCTGGGGCCAACGTCCTGACTTTC. Translation: CASSSTGAGANVLTF. The rearrangement links TRBV19 to TRBJ2-6; 7 bases line up with TRBD1. Germline loops: CDR1 LNHDA, CDR2 SQIVND (reference sequence). Trimming took 4 bases from V and 2 from J; bases not matched to a gene: 2. The CDR3 runs to 15 residues.

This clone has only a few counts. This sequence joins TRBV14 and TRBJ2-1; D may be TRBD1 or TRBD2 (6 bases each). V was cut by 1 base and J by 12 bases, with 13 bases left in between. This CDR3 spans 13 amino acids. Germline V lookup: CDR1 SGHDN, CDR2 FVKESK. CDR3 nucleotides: TGTGCCAGCAGCCAAGGGCTCAGGGGAGGGCAGTTCTTC. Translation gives CASSQGLRGGQFF.

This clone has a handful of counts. The CDR3 loop is CASSRGRAEKEQYF. The CDR3 bases are TGCGCCAGCAGCCGGGGTCGGGCGGAGAAAGAGCAGTACTTC. The chain employs TRBV4-1 and TRBJ2-7; D is unclear. V gave up 4 bases and J gave up 7 bases, with 17 bases separating them. From germline, CDR1 is MGHRA and CDR2 YSYEKL. This CDR3 region has 14 residues.

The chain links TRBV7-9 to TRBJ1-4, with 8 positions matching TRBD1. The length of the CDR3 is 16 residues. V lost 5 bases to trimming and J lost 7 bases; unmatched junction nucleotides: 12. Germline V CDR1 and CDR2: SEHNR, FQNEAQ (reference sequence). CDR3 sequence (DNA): TGTGCCAGCAGCCAACAGACAGGGGAGTTCGGTGAAAAACTGTTTTTT. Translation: CASSQQTGEFGEKLFF. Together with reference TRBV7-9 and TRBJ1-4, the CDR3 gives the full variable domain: DTGVSQNPRHKITKRGQNVTFRCDPISEHNRLYWYRQTLGQGPEFLTYFQNEAQLEKSRLLSDRFSAERPKGSFSTLEIQRTEQGDSAMYLCASSQQTGEFGEKLFFGSGTQLSVL.

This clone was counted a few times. The CDR3 loop reads CASSALDPGMKAKNIQYF. In nucleotides, the CDR3 is TGTGCCAGCAGTGCCCTGGACCCAGGGATGAAAGCCAAAAACATTCAGTACTTC. The chain joins TRBV28 to TRBJ2-4, with D perhaps TRBD1 (5 bases). V was pared by 5 bases and J by 0 bases, with 20 bases between. CDR3 length: 18 amino acids. Germline CDR1 reads MDHEN; CDR2 reads SYDVKM.

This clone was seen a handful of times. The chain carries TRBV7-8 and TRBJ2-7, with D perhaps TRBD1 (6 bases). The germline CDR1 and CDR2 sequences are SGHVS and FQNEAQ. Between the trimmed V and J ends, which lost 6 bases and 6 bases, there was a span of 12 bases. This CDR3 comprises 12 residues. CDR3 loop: CASSYNRAEQYF. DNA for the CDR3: TGTGCCAGCAGTTACAACAGGGCCGAGCAGTACTTC.

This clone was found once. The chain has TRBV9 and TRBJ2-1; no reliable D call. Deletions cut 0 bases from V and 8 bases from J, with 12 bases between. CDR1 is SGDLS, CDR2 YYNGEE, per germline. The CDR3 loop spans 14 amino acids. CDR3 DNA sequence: TGTGCCAGCAGCGTAGTTGGTAGCAGCGATGAGCAGTTCTTC. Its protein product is CASSVVGSSDEQFF.

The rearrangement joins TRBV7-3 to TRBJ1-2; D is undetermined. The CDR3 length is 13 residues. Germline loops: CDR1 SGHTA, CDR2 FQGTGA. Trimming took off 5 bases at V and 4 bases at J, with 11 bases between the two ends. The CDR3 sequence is CASSQAQRYGYTF. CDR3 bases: TGTGCCAGCAGCCAAGCACAGCGCTATGGCTACACCTTC.

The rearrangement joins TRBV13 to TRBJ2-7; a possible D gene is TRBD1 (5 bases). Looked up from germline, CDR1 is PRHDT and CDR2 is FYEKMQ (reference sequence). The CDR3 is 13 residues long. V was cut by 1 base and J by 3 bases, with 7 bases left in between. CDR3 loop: CASSLDRLYEQYF. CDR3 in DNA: TGTGCCAGCAGCTTAGACAGGCTCTACGAGCAGTACTTC.

The CDR3 reads CASSHQGQGARNEQFF. The CDR3 nucleotides are TGTGCCAGCAGTCACCAGGGACAGGGGGCCCGCAATGAGCAGTTCTTC. The chain couples TRBV6-6 to TRBJ2-1, with 12 bases matching TRBD1. With 5 bases clipped from V and 6 bases from J, the junction kept 8 bases outside the gene matches. Germline CDR1 is MNHNY and CDR2 is SVGAGI (reference sequence). The CDR3 covers 16 residues.